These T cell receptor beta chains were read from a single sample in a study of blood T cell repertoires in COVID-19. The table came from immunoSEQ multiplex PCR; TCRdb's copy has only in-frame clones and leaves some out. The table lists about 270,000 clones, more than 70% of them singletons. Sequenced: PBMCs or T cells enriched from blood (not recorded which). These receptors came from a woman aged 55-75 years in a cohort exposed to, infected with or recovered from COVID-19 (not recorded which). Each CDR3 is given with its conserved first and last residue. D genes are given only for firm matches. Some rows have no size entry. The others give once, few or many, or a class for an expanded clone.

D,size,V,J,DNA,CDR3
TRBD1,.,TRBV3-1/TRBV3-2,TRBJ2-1,TGTGCCAGCAGCCAAAAGGCAGGGGGTAGGAATGAGCAGTTCTTC,CASSQKAGGRNEQFF
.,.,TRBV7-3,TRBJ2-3,TGTGCCAGCAGCCTCTCCGCGGGCCAGAGGTCAGATACGCAGTATTTT,CASSLSAGQRSDTQYF
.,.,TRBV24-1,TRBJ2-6,TGTGCCACCAGTGTTGGAGGGTTC,CATSVGGF
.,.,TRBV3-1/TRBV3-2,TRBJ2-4,TGTGCCAGCAGCGACCGGGAAACCAAAAACATTCAGTACTTC,CASSDRETKNIQYF
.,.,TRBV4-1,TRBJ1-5,TGCGCCAGCAGCCAAGAAGGGGTCAATCAGCCCCAGCATTTT,CASSQEGVNQPQHF
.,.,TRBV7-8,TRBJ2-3,TGTGCCAGCAGGTTAGCGACTTCTAGGGGAGATACGCAGTATTTT,CASRLATSRGDTQYF
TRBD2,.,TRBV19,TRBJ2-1,TGTGCCAGTAGTATCCGTACTAGCGTAACCTACAATGAGCAGTTCTTC,CASSIRTSVTYNEQFF
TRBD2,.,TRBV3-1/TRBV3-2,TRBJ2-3,TGTGCCAGCAGCCAAGATAGAAAGCGGGAGGGCCGGGATACGCAGTATTTT,CASSQDRKREGRDTQYF
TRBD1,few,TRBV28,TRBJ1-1,TGTGCCAGCAGTTTAGGGGGTCGACAGGGAAAGGGGTCTGAAGCTTTCTTT,CASSLGGRQGKGSEAFF
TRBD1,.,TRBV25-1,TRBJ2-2,TGTGCCAGCAGTGAATATTCAGGACAGGCGAACACCGGGGAGCTGTTTTTT,CASSEYSGQANTGELFF
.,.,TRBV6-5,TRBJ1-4,TGTGCCAGCAGCCGCCCGGGGGTTAATGAAAAACTGTTTTTT,CASSRPGVNEKLFF
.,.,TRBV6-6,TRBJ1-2,TGTGCCAGCAGTTACCTCGGAGGGGGCTACACCTTC,CASSYLGGGYTF
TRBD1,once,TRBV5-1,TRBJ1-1,TGCGCCAGCAGCTTGGGACAGGGAGGAGGGACTGAAGCTTTCTTT,CASSLGQGGGTEAFF
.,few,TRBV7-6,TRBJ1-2,TGTGCCAGCAGCTTACCCCTAGACAGCAATGGCTACACCTTC,CASSLPLDSNGYTF
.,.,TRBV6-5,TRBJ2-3,TGTGCCAGCCGGGACTTTGATACGCAGTATTTT,CASRDFDTQYF
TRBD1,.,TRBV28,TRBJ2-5,TGTGCCAGCAGTCCCCAGAGACAGGGGGCGCGTGAGACCCAGTACTTC,CASSPQRQGARETQYF
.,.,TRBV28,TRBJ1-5,TGTGCCAGCAGGTTGACAGACGCATATCCGCCCCAGCATTTT,CASRLTDAYPPQHF
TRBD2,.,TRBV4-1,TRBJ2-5,TGCGCCAGCAGCCAAGACGCGGGACTAGCTGAGGGGACCCAGTACTTC,CASSQDAGLAEGTQYF
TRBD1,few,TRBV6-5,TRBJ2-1,TGTGCCAGCAGTTACGAGACAGGGATGAGTGAGCAGTTCTTC,CASSYETGMSEQFF
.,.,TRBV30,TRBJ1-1,TGTGCCTGGAGCCCGAGAGGGGGGAACACTGAAGCTTTCTTT,CAWSPRGGNTEAFF
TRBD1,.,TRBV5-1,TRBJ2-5,TGCGCCAGCAGCTTCGGGACAGGGAATGAAGAGACCCAGTACTTC,CASSFGTGNEETQYF
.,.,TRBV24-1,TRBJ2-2,TGTGCCACCAGTGTGGCGGGCGGGGAGCTGTTTTTT,CATSVAGGELFF
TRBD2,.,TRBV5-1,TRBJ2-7,TGCGCCAGCAGCTTGAGTAGCGGGCCCTACGAGCAGTACTTC,CASSLSSGPYEQYF
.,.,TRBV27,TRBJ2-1,TGTGCCAGTGCTAGGAGTGGCTCCTACAATGAGCAGTTCTTC,CASARSGSYNEQFF
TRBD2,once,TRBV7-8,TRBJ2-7,TGTGCCATCGCCAAAAGGACTAGCGGGAGTTACGAGCAGTACTTC,CAIAKRTSGSYEQYF
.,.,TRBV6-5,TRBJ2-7,TGTGCCAGCAGTTCTCCCGGGAGAGGGTATTACGAGCAGTACTTC,CASSSPGRGYYEQYF
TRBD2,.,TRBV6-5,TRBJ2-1,TGTGCCAGCAGTTACGGGACTAGCGGGCAAAATGAGCAGTTCTTC,CASSYGTSGQNEQFF
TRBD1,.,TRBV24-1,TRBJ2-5,TGTGCCACCAGGGGAACAGGGGGCGAGGGGTCAGAGACCCAGTACTTC,CATRGTGGEGSETQYF
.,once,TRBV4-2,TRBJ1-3,TGTGCCAGCAGCCAAGATTTTTCCCGGGGAAACACCATATATTTT,CASSQDFSRGNTIYF
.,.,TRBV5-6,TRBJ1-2,TGTGCCAGCAGCCTGACAGATTATGGCTACACCTTC,CASSLTDYGYTF
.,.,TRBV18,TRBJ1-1,TGTGCCAGCTCACCACCTCTATTCACTGAAGCTTTCTTT,CASSPPLFTEAFF
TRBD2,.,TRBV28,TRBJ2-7,TGTGCCAGCAGGGCTAGCGGGCACTCCTACGAGCAGTACTTC,CASRASGHSYEQYF
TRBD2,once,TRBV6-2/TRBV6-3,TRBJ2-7,TGTGCCAGCAGTATAGCGGGAGGTCCCTCCTACGAGCAGTACTTC,CASSIAGGPSYEQYF
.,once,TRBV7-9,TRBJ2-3,TGTGCCAGCAGCTTGCAGGGAAGCCCAGATACGCAGTATTTT,CASSLQGSPDTQYF
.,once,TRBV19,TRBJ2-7,TGTGCCAGTAGTATAGGTCGAGGGAGCTCCTACGAGCAGTACTTC,CASSIGRGSSYEQYF
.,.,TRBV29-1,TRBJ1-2,TGCAGCGTTGTGTGGGGGCTTGGCTACACCTTC,CSVVWGLGYTF